The entry below describes one T cell receptor (beta chain). Its antigen is unidentified. Clones were sequenced by immunoSEQ multiplex PCR, and TCRdb holds only the in-frame ones, with some missing. Here the sample spans 50,000 to 70,000 clones, about 80% being singletons. The sample comes from a study of radiotherapy plus CTLA-4 blockade in lung cancer. Germline V CDR1 and CDR2: GTSNPN, SVGIG (reference sequence). V lost 0 bases to trimming and J lost 6 bases, with 8 bases between them. This CDR3 region has 13 residues. The study's findings and limits: Best predicting response, reportedly, were early blood T cell clone dynamics, with interferon-beta.

This receptor was obtained from a human donor with non-small cell lung cancer whose response to radiotherapy plus ipilimumab could not be evaluated. Material: peripheral blood, obtained from a patient treated with radiotherapy plus ipilimumab. The chain recombines TRBV30 with TRBJ2-2; D not resolved. In DNA form, the CDR3 reads TGTGCCTGGAGTGTGCGTGTCGCCGGGGAGCTGTTTTTT. This codes for CAWSVRVAGELFF.